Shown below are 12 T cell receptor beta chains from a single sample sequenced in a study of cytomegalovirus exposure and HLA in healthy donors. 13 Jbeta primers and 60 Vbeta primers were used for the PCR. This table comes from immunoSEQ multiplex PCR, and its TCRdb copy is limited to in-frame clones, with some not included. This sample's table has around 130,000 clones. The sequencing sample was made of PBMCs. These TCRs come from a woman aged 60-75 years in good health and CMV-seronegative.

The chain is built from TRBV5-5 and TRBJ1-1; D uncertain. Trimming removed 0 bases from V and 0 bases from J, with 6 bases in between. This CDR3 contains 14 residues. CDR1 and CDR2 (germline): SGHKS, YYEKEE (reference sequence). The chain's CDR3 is CASSLGHVNTEAFF. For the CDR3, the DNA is TGTGCCAGCAGCTTGGGACACGTGAACACTGAAGCTTTCTTT.

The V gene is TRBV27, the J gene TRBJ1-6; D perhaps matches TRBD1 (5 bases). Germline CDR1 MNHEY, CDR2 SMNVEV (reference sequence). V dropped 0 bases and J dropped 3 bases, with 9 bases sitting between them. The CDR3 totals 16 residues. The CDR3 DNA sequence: TGTGCCAGCAGTTTATCGCAGGGCTTCTATAATTCACCCCTCCACTTT. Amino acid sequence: CASSLSQGFYNSPLHF.

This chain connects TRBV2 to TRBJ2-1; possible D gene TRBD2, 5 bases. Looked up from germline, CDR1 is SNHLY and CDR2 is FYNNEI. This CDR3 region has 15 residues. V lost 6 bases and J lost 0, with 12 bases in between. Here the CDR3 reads CASRYRTGSYNEQFF. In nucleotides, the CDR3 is TGTGCCAGCAGGTACCGGACTGGCTCCTACAATGAGCAGTTCTTC.

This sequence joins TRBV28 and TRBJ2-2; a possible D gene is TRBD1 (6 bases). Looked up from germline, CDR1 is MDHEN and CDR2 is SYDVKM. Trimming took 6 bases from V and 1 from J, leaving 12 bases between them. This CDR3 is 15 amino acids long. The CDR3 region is CASSLDSRNTGELFF. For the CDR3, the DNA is TGTGCCAGCAGCTTGGACAGTCGGAACACCGGGGAGCTGTTTTTT. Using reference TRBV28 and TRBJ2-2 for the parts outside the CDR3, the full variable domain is DVKVTQSSRYLVKRTGEKVFLECVQDMDHENMFWYRQDPGLGLRLIYFSYDVKMKEKGDIPEGYSVSREKKERFSLILESASTNQTSMYLCASSLDSRNTGELFFGEGSRLTVL.

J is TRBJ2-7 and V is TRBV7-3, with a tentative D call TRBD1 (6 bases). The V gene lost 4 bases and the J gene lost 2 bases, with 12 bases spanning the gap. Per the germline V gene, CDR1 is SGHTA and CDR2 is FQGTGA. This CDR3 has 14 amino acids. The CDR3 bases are TGTGCCAGCAGCTCATGGGGGCTGACCTACGAGCAGTACTTC. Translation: CASSSWGLTYEQYF.

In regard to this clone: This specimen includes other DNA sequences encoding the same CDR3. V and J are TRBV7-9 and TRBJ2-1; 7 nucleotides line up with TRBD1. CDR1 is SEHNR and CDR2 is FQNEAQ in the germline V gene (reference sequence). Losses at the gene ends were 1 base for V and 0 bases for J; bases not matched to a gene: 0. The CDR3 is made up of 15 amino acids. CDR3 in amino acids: CASSLGQGSYNEQFF. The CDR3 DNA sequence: TGTGCCAGCAGCTTAGGACAGGGCTCCTACAATGAGCAGTTCTTC.

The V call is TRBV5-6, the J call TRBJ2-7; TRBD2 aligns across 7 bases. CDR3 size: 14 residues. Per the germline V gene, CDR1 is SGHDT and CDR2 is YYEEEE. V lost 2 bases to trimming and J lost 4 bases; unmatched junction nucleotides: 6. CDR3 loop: CASSFGTNLYEQYF. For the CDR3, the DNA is TGTGCCAGCAGCTTCGGGACTAACTTATACGAGCAGTACTTC.

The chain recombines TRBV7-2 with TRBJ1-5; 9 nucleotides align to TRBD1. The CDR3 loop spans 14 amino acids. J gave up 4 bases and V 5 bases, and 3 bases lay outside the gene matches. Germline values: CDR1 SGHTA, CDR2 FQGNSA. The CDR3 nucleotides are TGTGCCAGCAGCACGGGACAGGGTAATCAGCCCCAGCATTTT. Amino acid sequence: CASSTGQGNQPQHF.

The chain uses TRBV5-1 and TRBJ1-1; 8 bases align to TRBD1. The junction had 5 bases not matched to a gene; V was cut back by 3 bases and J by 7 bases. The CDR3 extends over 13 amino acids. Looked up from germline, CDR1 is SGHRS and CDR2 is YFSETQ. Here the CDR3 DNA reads TGCGCCAGCAGCTGGACAGGGTCCGGTGAAGCTTTCTTT. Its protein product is CASSWTGSGEAFF.

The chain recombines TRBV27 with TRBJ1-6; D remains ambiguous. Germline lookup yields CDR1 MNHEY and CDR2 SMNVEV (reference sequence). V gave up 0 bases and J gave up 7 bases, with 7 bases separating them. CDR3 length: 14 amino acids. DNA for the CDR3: TGTGCCAGCAGTTTATCGGGCCGAAATTCACCCCTCCACTTT. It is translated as CASSLSGRNSPLHF.

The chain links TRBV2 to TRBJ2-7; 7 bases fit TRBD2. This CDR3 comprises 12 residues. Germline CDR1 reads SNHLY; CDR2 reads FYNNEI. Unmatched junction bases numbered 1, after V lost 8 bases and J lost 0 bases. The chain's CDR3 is CASGGVSYEQYF. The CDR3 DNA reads TGTGCCAGCGGGGGGGTCTCCTACGAGCAGTACTTC.

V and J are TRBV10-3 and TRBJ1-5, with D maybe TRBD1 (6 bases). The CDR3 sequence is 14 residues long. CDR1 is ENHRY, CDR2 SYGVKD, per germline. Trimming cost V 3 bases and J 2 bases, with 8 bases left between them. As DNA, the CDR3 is TGTGCCATCAGTGATGAGGGGGGCAATCAGCCCCAGCATTTT. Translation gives CAISDEGGNQPQHF.